This note documents a single T cell receptor beta chain sequence. Antigen unknown. The source of the sample is a study of cytomegalovirus exposure and HLA in healthy donors. The CDR3 contains 16 residues. V dropped 1 base and J dropped 4; count of bases not matched to a gene: 4. Germline V gene data show CDR1 as SGHAT and CDR2 as FQNNGV. The PCR was carried out with 60 Vbeta primers and 13 Jbeta primers. Assay used: immunoSEQ multiplex PCR; TCRdb lists only in-frame clones, some missing. The sample features 110,000 to 150,000 clones, with about 0.96% in its top ten. Study-level findings and limits: An observed cluster of highly shared sequence variants was recorded as a likely sequencing artifact. Reports credit the classifier with highly specific, highly sensitive diagnosis of cytomegalovirus status. Further analysis was carried out later, and it showed several of the most significant clusters appearing linked to common viral pathogens. Researchers reported that a few CMV-associated chains were confirmed in vitro as CMV antigen-specific.

Sequencing used PBMCs. The gene calls are TRBV11-2 and TRBJ2-1, with 10 bases identical to TRBD2. This TCR came from a male donor in good health and CMV-seronegative. The CDR3 bases are TGTGCCAGCAGCTTAGTAGCGGGGGGTTGGTACAATGAGCAGTTCTTC. Its translation: CASSLVAGGWYNEQFF.